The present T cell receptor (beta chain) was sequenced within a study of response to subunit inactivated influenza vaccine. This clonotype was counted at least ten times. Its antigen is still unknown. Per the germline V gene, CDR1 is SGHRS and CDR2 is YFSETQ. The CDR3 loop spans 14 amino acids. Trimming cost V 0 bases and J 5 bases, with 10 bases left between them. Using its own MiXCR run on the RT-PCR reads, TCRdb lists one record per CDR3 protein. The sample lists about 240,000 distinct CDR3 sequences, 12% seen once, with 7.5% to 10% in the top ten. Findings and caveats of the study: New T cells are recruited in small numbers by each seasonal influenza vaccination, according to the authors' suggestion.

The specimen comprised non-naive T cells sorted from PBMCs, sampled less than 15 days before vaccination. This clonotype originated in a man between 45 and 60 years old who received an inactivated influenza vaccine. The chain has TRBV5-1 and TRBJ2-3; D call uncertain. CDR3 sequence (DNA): TGCGCCAGCAGCTTGGCTGGAGATGGAGATACGCAGTATTTT. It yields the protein CASSLAGDGDTQYF.